Listed here are 11 T cell receptor beta chains from one sample, sequenced in a study of blood T cell repertoires in COVID-19. Sequencing was performed with immunoSEQ multiplex PCR; in TCRdb, only in-frame clones are kept and a portion is missing. The table includes about 200,000 clones, roughly 80% detected once. The sequencing input was peripheral blood. These receptors all stem from a woman older than 75 with COVID-19, enrolled during active disease.

The CDR3 coding sequence is TGTGCCAGCTCATCCCCCGCTAGCGGGAGTAAGAATGAGCAGTTCTTC. The encoded protein is CASSSPASGSKNEQFF. The V call is TRBV18, the J call TRBJ2-1, with 10 nucleotides matching TRBD2. This CDR3 has 16 amino acids. V lost 5 bases, J lost 7 bases, and 11 bases stayed unmatched. The V gene's germline CDR1 is KGHSH and CDR2 LQKENI.

The chain is built from TRBV12-3 or TRBV12-4 and TRBJ2-2; TRBD2 is a possible D gene (6 bases). The CDR3 has 12 residues. V lost 5 bases and J 11 bases, leaving 12 bases between the germline ends. The CDR3 here is CASSRLGTELFF. In nucleotides, the CDR3 is TGTGCCAGCAGTAGACTAGGTACAGAGCTGTTTTTT.

V usage is TRBV28 and J usage is TRBJ1-2; TRBD1 matches at 10 bases. Trimming took 7 bases from V and 6 from J; bases not matched to a gene: 14. Per germline, CDR1 MDHEN and CDR2 SYDVKM. CDR3 length equals 16 residues. This CDR3 reads CASTQSGTGDLDGYTF. The CDR3 region has the DNA TGTGCCAGCACCCAATCTGGGACAGGGGACTTGGATGGCTACACCTTC.

The chain uses TRBV19 and TRBJ1-1; TRBD1 matches at 8 bases. Germline assignment: CDR1 LNHDA and CDR2 SQIVND (reference sequence). V trimming: 6 bases; J trimming: 7 bases; junction bases outside the gene matches: 16. The CDR3 sequence is 16 residues long. DNA of the CDR3: TGTGCCAGTAGGGACAGGGCTGGGGGCGATGGGCGTGAAGCTTTCTTT. Translated: CASRDRAGGDGREAFF.

V gene TRBV5-1 combines with J gene TRBJ1-1; maybe TRBD1 (6 bases). This CDR3 has 16 residues. Germline loops: CDR1 SGHRS, CDR2 YFSETQ. The ends were cut back, 4 bases at V and 2 bases at J, with 18 bases in the middle. CDR3 DNA sequence: TGCGCCAGCAGCCGGAGGGGGGGTCTCGGCAACACTGAAGCTTTCTTT. Its protein is CASSRRGGLGNTEAFF. The variable domain in full, with the rest retrieved from reference TRBV5-1 and TRBJ1-1, is KAGVTQTPRYLIKTRGQQVTLSCSPISGHRSVSWYQQTPGQGLQFLFEYFSETQRNKGNFPGRFSGRQFSNSRSEMNVSTLELGDSALYLCASSRRGGLGNTEAFFGQGTRLTVV.

The V and J genes are TRBV5-1 and TRBJ1-6, with 7 bases that match TRBD1. With V trimmed by 4 bases and J by 7 bases, 11 bases remained unmatched. The CDR3 runs to 16 residues. CDR1 SGHRS and CDR2 YFSETQ come from the germline V gene. In nucleotides, the CDR3 is TGCGCCAGCAGCGCTACAGGGGCCCTGGTGAATTCACCCCTCCACTTT. It yields the protein CASSATGALVNSPLHF. Looking up the rest from reference TRBV5-1 and TRBJ1-6 gives the full variable domain: KAGVTQTPRYLIKTRGQQVTLSCSPISGHRSVSWYQQTPGQGLQFLFEYFSETQRNKGNFPGRFSGRQFSNSRSEMNVSTLELGDSALYLCASSATGALVNSPLHFGNGTRLTVT.

The J gene is TRBJ2-5, the V gene TRBV20-1; D may be TRBD1 (5 bases). This CDR3 region has 13 residues. With 3 bases removed from V and 7 bases from J, the gap between germline ends came to 15 bases. The germline V gene encodes CDR1 DFQATT and CDR2 SNEGSKA (reference sequence). The CDR3 loop reads CSASWGGWATQYF. The CDR3 coding sequence is TGCAGTGCTAGTTGGGGCGGCTGGGCGACCCAGTACTTC.

V gene TRBV25-1 combines with J gene TRBJ1-5, with TRBD1 matching 8 bases. Germline V CDR1 and CDR2: MGHDK, SYGVNS. CDR3 length: 14 amino acids. Trimming removed 7 bases from V and 6 bases from J; junction bases left unmatched: 8. The CDR3 DNA follows: TGTGCCAGCACCTCAGGACAGGGAGGTCAGCCCCAGCATTTT. It encodes CASTSGQGGQPQHF.

The V gene is TRBV3-1 (or the pseudogene TRBV3-2), the J gene TRBJ1-2; D is unclear. Germline values: CDR1 LGHDT, CDR2 YNNKEL (reference sequence). The V and J ends lost 0 bases and 6 bases respectively, with 11 bases between them. The CDR3 consists of 14 residues. The CDR3 DNA is TGTGCCAGCAGCCAAGATAAGGCAGGCAATGGCTACACCTTC. As protein: CASSQDKAGNGYTF.

V is TRBV6-5 and J is TRBJ1-1, with a weak D call TRBD1 (5 bases). The V end lost 1 base, the J end lost 1 base, and 13 bases lay between the germline ends. Germline V gene sequence: CDR1 MNHEY, CDR2 SVGAGI. CDR3 length equals 16 residues. CDR3 loop: CASSYFQGTGNTEAFF. CDR3 in DNA: TGTGCCAGCAGTTACTTCCAGGGTACAGGGAACACTGAAGCTTTCTTT.

The chain employs TRBV5-1 and TRBJ2-2; D remains unclear. V dropped 0 bases and J dropped 5 bases, with 14 bases sitting between them. CDR3 size: 16 residues. CDR1 is SGHRS and CDR2 is YFSETQ in the germline V gene. CDR3 loop: CASSLAARQVTGELFF. CDR3 DNA sequence: TGCGCCAGCAGCTTGGCCGCGCGTCAAGTAACCGGGGAGCTGTTTTTT.